This entry lists 23 T cell receptor beta chains sequenced from one sample in a study of identifying expanded T cells in peripheral blood. Repertoires were generated with immunoSEQ multiplex PCR, while TCRdb's copy carries only in-frame clones and drops some. The table has under 150,000 clones, about 88% seen once. Sequenced sample: blood. The source is a person between 18 and 75 years old in good health.

The V and J genes are TRBV11-2 and TRBJ1-4; D is ambiguous. Trimming removed 7 bases from V and 4 bases from J, with 22 bases in between. This CDR3 spans 17 amino acids. Germline V gene data show CDR1 as SGHAT and CDR2 as FQNNGV. The CDR3: CASTPGIAPIGNEKLFF. The DNA for the CDR3 is TGTGCCAGCACCCCCGGGATTGCTCCGATTGGTAATGAAAAACTGTTTTTT.

V is TRBV18 and J is TRBJ1-2, with D maybe TRBD1 (6 bases). The germline gives CDR1 KGHSH, CDR2 LQKENI. V gave up 6 bases and J gave up 3 bases, with 29 bases separating them. The CDR3 runs 19 residues. The CDR3 DNA reads TGTGCCAGCTCGCAAAAAAATCCGGGACATGGAGGCGCCTACTATGGCTACACCTTC. Translating it yields CASSQKNPGHGGAYYGYTF.

This clone has a single count. The chain is built from TRBV9 and TRBJ2-6, with D uncertain. Trimming removed 1 base from V and 4 bases from J, with 3 bases in between. Per germline, CDR1 SGDLS and CDR2 YYNGEE. This CDR3 has 13 amino acids. The CDR3 loop reads CASSVNGANVLTF. The CDR3 nucleotides are TGTGCCAGCAGCGTAAACGGGGCCAACGTCCTGACTTTC.

V is TRBV6-1 and J is TRBJ1-2, with D unresolved. CDR3 size: 14 residues. Germline CDR1 is MNHNS and CDR2 is SASEGT. V lost 6 bases to trimming and J lost 5 bases, with 16 bases between them. This CDR3 reads CASSGLPGPYGYTF. The CDR3 region has the DNA TGTGCCAGCAGCGGACTTCCGGGTCCTTATGGCTACACCTTC.

This chain links TRBV9 with TRBJ1-2; the D is unclear. The CDR3 length is 17 residues. V dropped 3 bases and J dropped 4 bases, with 22 bases sitting between them. Germline-derived CDR1 and CDR2 are SGDLS and YYNGEE. The CDR3 nucleotides are TGTGCCAGCAGCGCAGGACGGGGAGGGAGTCTCTTCTATGGCTACACCTTC. Its protein product is CASSAGRGGSLFYGYTF.

A few counts support this clone. The V call is TRBV18, the J call TRBJ1-2; TRBD1 is a possible D gene (6 bases). The CDR3 has 14 amino acids. Between the trimmed V and J ends, which lost 2 bases and 6 bases, there was a span of 13 bases. In germline, CDR1 is KGHSH, CDR2 LQKENI. CDR3 in amino acids: CASSPVRGRDGYTF. In nucleotides, the CDR3 is TGTGCCAGCTCACCAGTCCGGGGGCGAGATGGCTACACCTTC.

There are a few counts of this clone. The rearrangement links TRBV30 to TRBJ1-6; 11 bases are a match to TRBD1. Germline V gives CDR1 GTSNPN, CDR2 SVGIG (reference sequence). The CDR3 length is 14 residues. Trimming at V came to 7 bases and at J to 10 bases, leaving 9 bases not matched to a gene. This chain's CDR3 is CALDRGPGLSPLHF. The CDR3 coding sequence is TGTGCCTTGGACAGGGGGCCCGGATTGTCACCCCTCCACTTT. Full variable domain (remainder filled in from reference TRBV30 and TRBJ1-6): SQTIHQWPATLVQPVGSPLSLECTVEGTSNPNLYWYRQAAGRGLQLLFYSVGIGQISSEVPQNLSASRPQDRQFILSSKKLLLSDSGFYLCALDRGPGLSPLHFGNGTRLTVT.

This sequence joins TRBV6-5 and TRBJ1-2; tentatively, D is TRBD1 (6 bases). The germline gives CDR1 MNHEY, CDR2 SVGAGI. V was pared by 3 bases and J by 8 bases, with 19 bases between. The CDR3 extends over 15 amino acids. CDR3 residues: CASSYEWGPSGGYTF. CDR3 nucleotide sequence: TGTGCCAGCAGTTATGAGTGGGGGCCCTCGGGCGGCTACACCTTC.

This clone was counted only a few times. The gene calls are TRBV2 and TRBJ2-5; D gene ambiguous. Germline CDR1 and CDR2: SNHLY and FYNNEI. V shed 4 bases and J shed 5 bases, with 8 bases lying between them. CDR3 length: 12 amino acids. For the CDR3, the DNA is TGTGCCAGCAGTGGTATCGGGGAGACCCAGTACTTC. It encodes CASSGIGETQYF.

This clone has just one count. The rearrangement links TRBV2 to TRBJ2-1; 8 bases map to TRBD1. Germline CDR1 and CDR2: SNHLY and FYNNEI. This CDR3 spans 15 amino acids. Trimming at V came to 4 bases and at J to 6 bases, leaving 8 bases not matched to a gene. The CDR3 region is CASSGDRTGLNEQFF. For the CDR3, the DNA is TGTGCCAGCAGTGGGGACAGGACAGGCCTCAATGAGCAGTTCTTC.

This clone has a single count. The chain recombines TRBV9 with TRBJ2-1; D perhaps matches TRBD2 (6 bases). This CDR3 comprises 15 residues. Germline CDR1 reads SGDLS; CDR2 reads YYNGEE. V was trimmed by 1 base and J by 1 base, leaving 9 bases between them. The CDR3 here is CASSVLATSYNEQFF. The CDR3 nucleotides are TGTGCCAGCAGCGTACTAGCGACGTCCTACAATGAGCAGTTCTTC.

For the CDR3, the DNA is TGTGCCAGCAGTGTAACCTCTGGGGCCAACGTCCTGACTTTC. This codes for CASSVTSGANVLTF. The chain joins TRBV2 to TRBJ2-6, with D unresolved. This CDR3 has 14 residues. V dropped 4 bases and J dropped 0 bases, with 4 bases sitting between them. Germline lookup yields CDR1 SNHLY and CDR2 FYNNEI.

CDR3 protein: CASRQQGFNEQYF. Written as DNA, the CDR3 is TGTGCCAGCAGACAACAGGGTTTCAACGAGCAGTACTTC. V is TRBV2 and J is TRBJ2-7, with D perhaps TRBD1 (6 bases). The V gene lost 6 bases and the J gene lost 5 bases, with 14 bases spanning the gap. Germline loops: CDR1 SNHLY, CDR2 FYNNEI. CDR3 size: 13 residues. Full variable domain (outside the CDR3, taken from reference TRBV2 and TRBJ2-7): EPEVTQTPSHQVTQMGQEVILRCVPISNHLYFYWYRQILGQKVEFLVSFYNNEISEKSEIFDDQFSVERPDGSNFTLKIRSTKLEDSAMYFCASRQQGFNEQYFGPGTRLTVT.

The chain has TRBV4-2 and TRBJ2-2; D is unclear. This CDR3 contains 14 residues. Trimming stripped 0 bases from V and 8 bases from J, with 10 bases between. Per the germline V gene, CDR1 is LGHNA and CDR2 is YNFKEQ. The CDR3, as DNA: TGTGCCAGCAGCCAAGATCCAGTCAAGGGGGAGCTGTTTTTT. Encoded protein: CASSQDPVKGELFF.

This chain connects TRBV6-1 to TRBJ2-3, with 9 bases identical to TRBD1. Trimming removed 8 bases from V and 5 bases from J; junction bases left unmatched: 8. Germline V gene sequence: CDR1 MNHNS, CDR2 SASEGT. CDR3 size: 14 residues. CDR3 DNA: TGTGCCAGCCGCCCGGACAGGGGAGTAGATACGCAGTATTTT. Protein sequence: CASRPDRGVDTQYF.

The genes are TRBV9 and TRBJ1-3; D may be TRBD1 (6 bases). Trimming took 0 bases from V and 0 from J, leaving 13 bases between them. This CDR3 contains 17 residues. Germline loops: CDR1 SGDLS, CDR2 YYNGEE. The CDR3: CASSVDMTGTSGNTIYF. CDR3 DNA sequence: TGTGCCAGCAGCGTAGACATGACAGGTACCTCTGGAAACACCATATATTTT. The full variable domain, completed using reference TRBV9 and TRBJ1-3, is DSGVTQTPKHLITATGQRVTLRCSPRSGDLSVYWYQQSLDQGLQFLIQYYNGEERAKGNILERFSAQQFPDLHSELNLSSLELGDSALYFCASSVDMTGTSGNTIYFGEGSWLTVV.

On this clone itself: This same CDR3 is encoded by further DNA sequences in the sample. The genes are TRBV19 and TRBJ2-2; the D gene is possibly TRBD1 (5 bases). Per the germline V gene, CDR1 is LNHDA and CDR2 is SQIVND (reference sequence). This CDR3 contains 14 residues. V lost 3 bases and J 4 bases, leaving 9 bases between the germline ends. The CDR3 region is CASSIGQGTGELFF. CDR3 nucleotides: TGTGCCAGTAGTATCGGGCAGGGCACCGGGGAGCTGTTTTTT.

The J gene is TRBJ2-5, the V gene TRBV6-5; 13 bases are a match to TRBD2. V lost 5 bases, J lost 5 bases, and 5 bases stayed unmatched. Germline-derived CDR1 and CDR2 are MNHEY and SVGAGI. The CDR3 has 15 residues. CDR3 sequence: CASSPGLAGVETQYF. The DNA of the CDR3 is TGTGCCAGCAGTCCTGGACTAGCGGGGGTGGAGACCCAGTACTTC.

The rearrangement links TRBV11-2 to TRBJ2-7; the D gene is possibly TRBD1 (7 bases). Germline lookup yields CDR1 SGHAT and CDR2 FQNNGV. V lost 0 bases, J lost 6 bases, and 18 bases lay in between. The CDR3 has 16 residues. CDR3 region: CASSLDPTPGGGEQYF. The DNA for the CDR3 is TGTGCCAGCAGCTTAGACCCCACGCCAGGGGGAGGCGAGCAGTACTTC.

The V gene is TRBV6-1, the J gene TRBJ1-1; D not certain. There are 14 residues in the CDR3. Germline CDR1 is MNHNS and CDR2 is SASEGT. V was clipped by 1 base and J by 4 bases, with 10 bases between them. CDR3 loop: CASSEVWAGTEAFF. The CDR3 bases are TGTGCCAGCAGTGAAGTGTGGGCGGGCACTGAAGCTTTCTTT.

The count of this clone is one. This rearrangement joins TRBV5-8 to TRBJ2-1; the D gene is possibly TRBD1 (6 bases). Trimming took 2 bases from V and 6 from J, leaving 12 bases between them. The CDR3 loop spans 14 amino acids. In germline, CDR1 is SGHTS, CDR2 YDEGEE. The CDR3 nucleotides read TGTGCCAGCAGCTTACACAGGGATGGCAATGAGCAGTTCTTC. This gives the protein CASSLHRDGNEQFF. Complete variable domain (other parts from reference TRBV5-8 and TRBJ2-1): EAGVTQSPTHLIKTRGQQATLRCSPISGHTSVYWYQQALGLGLQFLLWYDEGEERNRGNFPPRFSGRQFPNYSSELNVNALELEDSALYLCASSLHRDGNEQFFGPGTRLTVL.

The chain has TRBV7-2 and TRBJ1-1, with D possibly matching TRBD1 (5 bases). CDR1 and CDR2 (germline): SGHTA, FQGNSA. The V end lost 4 bases, the J end lost 4 bases, and 16 bases lay between the germline ends. This CDR3 is 15 amino acids long. CDR3 sequence reads: CASSSTRQMITEAFF. CDR3 DNA: TGTGCCAGCAGCTCAACACGACAGATGATCACTGAAGCTTTCTTT.

This clone was seen a single time. V gene TRBV10-3 combines with J gene TRBJ1-1; TRBD1 aligns across 7 bases. The CDR3 consists of 14 residues. Unmatched junction bases numbered 7, after V lost 3 bases and J lost 6 bases. CDR1 is ENHRY and CDR2 is SYGVKD in the germline V gene. The CDR3 region has the DNA TGTGCCATCAGTGACCCGACAGGGTTGGCTGAAGCTTTCTTT. Protein sequence: CAISDPTGLAEAFF.